What follows is one TCR beta chain and its context. A few counts support this clone. Its antigen has not been determined. Nothing much larger sits one base from this clone, and base qualities are not available. Other DNA variants within this sample encode the same CDR3. This sample is drawn from a study of OX40 agonist ivuxolimab in advanced cancers. For context, the study as a whole: Ivuxolimab was a fully human IgG2 agonistic monoclonal antibody targeting the costimulatory receptor OX40 (CD134). Intravenous ivuxolimab was administered to patients every 2 weeks at six dose levels: 0.01, 0.1, 0.3, 1.5, 3 and 10 mg/kg. Among the approximately 50 dose-escalation patients, about 20 had hepatocellular carcinoma, roughly 15 melanoma, 9 renal cell carcinoma and 9 head and neck cancer. In the dose-escalation cohort, around 80% of patients were male, and the mean age was 60 years with a range of roughly 23 to 79. Patients were allowed to have had prior anti-PD-1, anti-PD-L1 or anti-CTLA-4 therapy, and 40% of the dose-escalation patients had previously received checkpoint inhibitors. Three dose-escalation patients achieved partial responses, one with hepatocellular carcinoma and two with cutaneous melanoma. The purpose of peripheral TCRbeta sequencing was to test whether ivuxolimab changed TCR sequence diversity and led to clonal T-cell expansion. The paper reports the monotherapy dose-escalation portion (N = 52 patients) of the phase I ivuxolimab trial.

For sequencing of the TCRbeta CDR3 region, genomic DNA was extracted from the sorted cells. TCRbeta CDR3 regions were sequenced using the immunoSEQ Assay. Imported from immuneACCESS, the table was reduced by TCRdb to in-frame sequences with V and J called. These copies leave out some clones; in studies compared against another copy, an unresolved V gene accounts for under half, and the cause of the remainder is not known. For this sample there are roughly 92,000 clones; about 90% appear just once. Around 8.7% of the sample rests with the top ten. The trial excluded patients who had a history of autoimmune disease or were on systemic immunosuppression. Peripheral blood for TCR sequencing was collected from all dose cohorts at baseline, on cycle 4 day 1, and on cycle 7 day 1. Samples came from an open-label, multicenter, first-in-human phase I dose-escalation trial of ivuxolimab. Adults with locally advanced or metastatic head and neck squamous cell, hepatocellular, melanoma or renal cell carcinoma were enrolled in the trial. Before TCR sequencing, CD4+ and CD8+ T cells were separately sorted from peripheral blood.

Study-wide findings and limitations: The antigen specificity of the clonally expanded peripheral T cells was not determined. Low levels of normalized T-cell clonal expansion were also seen in some patients who did not respond. After ivuxolimab, expanded clones were on average more numerous among CD8+ T cells than among CD4+ T cells. At doses from 0.1 to 3.0 mg/kg, clonal expansion was seen in both CD4+ and CD8+ blood T cells between baseline and week 6. In partial responders in the 0.1-3.0 mg/kg groups, normalized peripheral clonal expansion was found to be among the lowest, especially among CD8+ T cells.

The TCR sequence derives from an adult with an advanced solid tumor such as melanoma, head and neck, liver or kidney cancer. Source: CD4+ or CD8+ T cells sorted from blood, taken in a trial of the OX40 agonist ivuxolimab.

The nucleotide sequence reads TGCGCCAGCAGCCCGGGGGCTAGCGGGAGGGCCTACAATGAGCAGTTCTTC. Its protein is CASSPGASGRAYNEQFF. The sequence joins TRBV4-1 to TRBJ2-1, with 12 bases in between that match TRBD2. From the cysteine up to the phenylalanine, the CDR3 has a length of 17 residues. The retained sequence is limited to the CDR3, 51 bases, with the frame set at the first base. After removal of 4 bases from V and 2 bases from J, the junction retains 6 bases not matched to a gene. As encoded in the germline V gene, CDR1 is MGHRA while CDR2 is YSYEKL.